This TCR beta chain was profiled in a study of blood T cell repertoires in COVID-19. In the study overall: There were acute and convalescent COVID-19 samples, and they came from the United States, Italy and Spain. Nucleic acid was either cDNA or gDNA, and it came from T cells, B-cell-depleted T cells, or PBMCs.

For this clone: Other DNA sequences within the sample encode an identical CDR3.

Original data processing: Reference gene primer amplification yielded estimated nucleated cell counts. Here immunoSEQ multiplex PCR was the method, and the copy in TCRdb shows in-frame clones only, minus some. V and J calls and clone size are copied from that table; D and trimming were computed from the DNA. This sample yields under 200,000 clones, of which 60% to 80% are seen a single time; roughly 2.8% belongs to the top ten. V shed 3 bases and J shed 5 bases, with 10 bases lying between them. The CDR3 runs to 13 residues. This sequence originates from a man between 65 and 80 years old with acute or convalescent COVID-19. This sequence joins TRBV12-3 or TRBV12-4 and TRBJ1-2; D perhaps matches TRBD1 (5 bases). The sequencing input was peripheral blood. The DNA of the CDR3 is TGTGCCAGCAGTTTGGGGCAGGGTTATGGCTACACCTTC. This encodes CASSLGQGYGYTF.